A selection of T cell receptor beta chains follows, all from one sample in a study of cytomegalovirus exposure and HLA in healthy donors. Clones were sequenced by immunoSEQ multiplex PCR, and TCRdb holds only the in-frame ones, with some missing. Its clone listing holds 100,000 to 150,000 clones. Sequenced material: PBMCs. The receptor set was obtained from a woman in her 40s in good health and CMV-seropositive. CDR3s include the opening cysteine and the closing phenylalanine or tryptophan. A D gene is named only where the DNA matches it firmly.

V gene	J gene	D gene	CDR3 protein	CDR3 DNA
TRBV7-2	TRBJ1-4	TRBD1	CASSLNRGSEKLFF	TGTGCCAGCAGCTTAAACAGGGGATCAGAAAAACTGTTTTTT
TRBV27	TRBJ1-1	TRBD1	CASQDRATVGDTEAFF	TGTGCCAGCCAGGACAGGGCCACTGTCGGGGACACTGAAGCTTTCTTT
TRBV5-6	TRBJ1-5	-	CASSLTRGQPQHF	TGTGCCAGCAGCCTCACACGGGGTCAGCCCCAGCATTTT
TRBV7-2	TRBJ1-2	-	CASSLPSGNGYTF	TGTGCCAGCAGTTTACCATCAGGGAATGGCTACACCTTC
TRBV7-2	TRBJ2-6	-	CASSRISGANVLTF	TGTGCCAGTTCCAGGATAAGTGGGGCCAACGTCCTGACTTTC
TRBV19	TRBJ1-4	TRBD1	CASSIGGGDNEKLFF	TGTGCCAGTAGTATTGGAGGGGGCGATAATGAAAAACTGTTTTTT
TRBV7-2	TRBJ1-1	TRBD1	CASSAGTGPSEAFF	TGTGCCAGCAGCGCGGGGACAGGGCCGTCTGAAGCTTTCTTT
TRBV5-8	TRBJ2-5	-	CASNRRVETQYF	TGTGCCAGCAACCGGAGGGTTGAGACCCAGTACTTC
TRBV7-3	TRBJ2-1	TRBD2	CASSLLGGSGNYNEQFF	TGTGCCAGCAGCCTGCTCGGGGGTAGCGGGAACTACAATGAGCAGTTCTTC
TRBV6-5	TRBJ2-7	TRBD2	CASSTFGGRMNEQYF	TGTGCCAGCAGTACATTCGGCGGGAGAATGAACGAGCAGTACTTC
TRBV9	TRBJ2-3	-	CASSVRPGADTQYF	TGTGCCAGCAGCGTAAGGCCAGGGGCAGATACGCAGTATTTT
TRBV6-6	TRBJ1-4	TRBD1	CASSYSRQGAGKLFF	TGTGCCAGCAGTTACTCGCGGCAGGGGGCCGGAAAACTGTTTTTT
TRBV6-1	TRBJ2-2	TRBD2	CASTAGVNTGELFF	TGTGCCAGCACTGCGGGGGTCAACACCGGGGAGCTGTTTTTT
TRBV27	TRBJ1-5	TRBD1	CASSPGTGRQPQHF	TGTGCCAGCAGTCCCGGGACAGGGAGACAGCCCCAGCATTTT
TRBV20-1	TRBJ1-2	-	CKPGPNYGYTF	TGCAAACCAGGGCCCAACTATGGCTACACCTTC
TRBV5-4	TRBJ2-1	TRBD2	CASSPPGLAGGKFF	TGTGCCAGCAGCCCACCGGGACTAGCGGGAGGCAAATTCTTC
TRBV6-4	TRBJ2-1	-	CVSSETSPKGDEQFF	TGTGTCAGCAGTGAAACTAGCCCAAAAGGGGATGAGCAGTTCTTC
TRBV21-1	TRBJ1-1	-	CASSKADRGGDNTEAFF	TGTGCCAGCAGCAAAGCAGATCGGGGGGGCGATAACACTGAAGCTTTCTTT
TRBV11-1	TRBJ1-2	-	CASSSDSYTF	TGTGCCAGCAGTTCGGACAGCTACACCTTC
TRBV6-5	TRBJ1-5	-	CASSYLSNQPQHF	TGTGCCAGCAGTTACTTAAGCAATCAGCCCCAGCATTTT
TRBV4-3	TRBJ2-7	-	CASSQDPGSNEQYF	TGCGCCAGCAGCCAAGATCCGGGGAGCAACGAGCAGTACTTC
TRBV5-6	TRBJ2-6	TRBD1	CASSFTGGAGANVLTF	TGTGCCAGCAGCTTCACAGGGGGCGCGGGGGCCAACGTCCTGACTTTC
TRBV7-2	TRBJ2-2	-	CASSFTGRAGGELFF	TGTGCCAGCAGCTTTACTGGCAGGGCAGGCGGGGAGCTGTTTTTT